This TCR beta chain is drawn from a study of patients and donors after allogeneic stem cell transplantation. TCRdb reanalysed the RT-PCR reads using MiXCR and keeps one entry per CDR3 protein. The sample lists about a million distinct CDR3 sequences, over 15% occurring once. In this sample, this clonotype turned up a few times. The CDR3 runs to 15 residues. V lost 6 bases and J lost 4; bases outside the gene matches: 12. Germline CDR1 MNHNS, CDR2 SASEGT. V is TRBV6-1 and J is TRBJ2-7, with 7 bases fitting TRBD1. This TCR was recovered from a human donor who was either an allogeneic HSCT recipient or a stem cell or donor lymphocyte infusion donor (not recorded which). It is not recorded whose cells these are; they may come from a transplant donor. Sequencing was performed on blood, either unsorted or a sorted T cell fraction (not recorded which). CDR3 sequence (DNA): TGTGCCAGCAGCTCCCGACAGGGAAGATGGTACGAGCAGTACTTC. This codes for CASSSRQGRWYEQYF.